This TCR beta chain was recovered during a study of T cells in Graves' hyperthyroidism and ophthalmopathy. Germline CDR1 reads SGHTA; CDR2 reads FQGTGA. The CDR3 covers 17 residues. With V trimmed by 2 bases and J by 7 bases, 12 bases remained unmatched. Note on this clonotype: Its antigen is currently unknown.

TCR beta CDR3 region amplification was performed from RNA transcripts. Carried out on the TCR CDR3, a first-round RT-PCR used the HTBI primer set. Each CDR3 protein gets one entry after TCRdb re-called the multiplex PCR reads with MiXCR. The table records a few hundred thousand distinct CDR3 sequences, 46% of them present only once. Study observations and caveats: Within blood appeared most thyroid clonotypes that had expanded above 0.001.

Stable Graves' hyperthyroidism denoted no ophthalmopathy progression over 18 months. Patients were excluded because of uncontrolled infection, other autoimmune disease, pregnancy or lactation. The sequenced sample was peripheral blood or thyroid tissue (not recorded which). J is TRBJ2-1 and V is TRBV7-3, with 9 nucleotides matching TRBD2. The sequence was collected from a woman aged 18-30 years with Graves' hyperthyroidism. The CDR3, as DNA: TGTGCCAGCAGCTTATCGGCCGCGGGAGGGCCAAGGAATGAGCAGTTCTTC. Residues: CASSLSAAGGPRNEQFF.